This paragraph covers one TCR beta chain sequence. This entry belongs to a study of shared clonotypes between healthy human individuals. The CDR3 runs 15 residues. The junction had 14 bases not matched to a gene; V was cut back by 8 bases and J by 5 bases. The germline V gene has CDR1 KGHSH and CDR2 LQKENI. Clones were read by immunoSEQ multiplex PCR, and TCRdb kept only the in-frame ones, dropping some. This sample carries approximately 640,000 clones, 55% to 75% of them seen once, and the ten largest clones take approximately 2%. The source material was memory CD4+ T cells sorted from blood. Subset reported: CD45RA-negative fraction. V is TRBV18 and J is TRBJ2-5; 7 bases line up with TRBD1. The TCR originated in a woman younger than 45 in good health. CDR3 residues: CASTRDSLSRETQYF. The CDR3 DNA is TGTGCCAGCACCAGGGACAGCCTCTCCCGGGAGACCCAGTACTTC.